This record covers a single T cell receptor beta chain. Its antigen remains unidentified. No base quality values were provided; no much bigger clone lies one nucleotide off. These data originate in a study of technical replicates of blood from a handful of donors (dated 2017 in TCRdb). The CDR3, cysteine through phenylalanine, is 18 amino acids long. The CDR3 DNA has 54 bases and is translated from base 1. Trimming costs V 0 bases and J 1 base, and their ends lie 19 bases apart. CDR1 and CDR2 were assigned from the germline V gene (reference sequence) as SEHNR and FQNEAQ. Libraries came from the immunoSEQ multiplex PCR assay. The table was pulled from immuneACCESS by TCRdb, which kept in-frame rearrangements only. Such tables lose some clones; where checked, under half of the loss comes from unresolved V genes, and the rest has no known cause. Here the sample has tens of thousands of clones; around 94% occur a single time. Of the sample, 0.2% to 0.3% falls within the top ten clones.

Sequencing was performed on T cells isolated from PBMCs. The TCR sequence derives from a human donor in good health. The rearrangement joined TRBV7-9 to TRBJ2-7; TRBD2 is possibly the D segment (5 matching bases). The DNA is as follows: TGTGCCAGCAGCTTAGCGACTACTATGGCCGGTATATCCTACGAGCAGTACTTC. Its protein reads: CASSLATTMAGISYEQYF.